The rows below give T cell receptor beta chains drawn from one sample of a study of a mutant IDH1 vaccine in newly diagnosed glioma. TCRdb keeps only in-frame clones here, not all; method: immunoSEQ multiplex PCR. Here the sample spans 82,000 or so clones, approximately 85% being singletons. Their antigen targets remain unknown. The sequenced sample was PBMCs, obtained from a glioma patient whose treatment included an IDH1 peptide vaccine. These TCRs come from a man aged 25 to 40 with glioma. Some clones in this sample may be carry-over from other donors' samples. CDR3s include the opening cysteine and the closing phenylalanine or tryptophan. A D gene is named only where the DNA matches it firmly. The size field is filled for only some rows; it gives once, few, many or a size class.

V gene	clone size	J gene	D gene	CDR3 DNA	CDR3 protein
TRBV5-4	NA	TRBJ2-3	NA	TGTGCCAGCAGCTCATACCGGGATAGCAGAGATACGCAGTATTTT	CASSSYRDSRDTQYF
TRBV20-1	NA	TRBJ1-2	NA	TGCAGTGGAAATGGGGAGTCTGGCTACACCTTC	CSGNGESGYTF
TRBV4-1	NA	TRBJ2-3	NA	TGCGCCAGCAGCCGCTGGACAGAGAAAGATACGCAGTATTTT	CASSRWTEKDTQYF
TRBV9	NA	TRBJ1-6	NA	TGTGCCAGCAGCGTAGCAGGGACTCTCAATTCACCCCTCCACTTT	CASSVAGTLNSPLHF
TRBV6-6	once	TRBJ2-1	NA	TGTGCCAGCATGAGCGGATCCTACAATGAGCAGTTCTTC	CASMSGSYNEQFF
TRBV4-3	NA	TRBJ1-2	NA	TGCGCCAGCAGCCAAACCGAGGGGACCTATGGCTACACCTTC	CASSQTEGTYGYTF
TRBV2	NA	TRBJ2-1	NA	TGTGCCAGCAGTGAAGGGGCCAGGGGCCTTTTCCGCTCCTACAATGAGCAGTTCTTC	CASSEGARGLFRSYNEQFF
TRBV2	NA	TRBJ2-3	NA	TGTGCCAGCAGTGGTACGAGGGCACGCACAGATACGCAGTATTTT	CASSGTRARTDTQYF
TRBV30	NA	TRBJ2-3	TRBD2	TGTGCCTGGAGGCGAGCGGGGGTTGGGGCAGATACGCAGTATTTT	CAWRRAGVGADTQYF
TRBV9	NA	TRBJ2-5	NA	TGTGCCAGCAGCACCATCGGCGGGGGACATATCCAAGAGACCCAGTACTTC	CASSTIGGGHIQETQYF
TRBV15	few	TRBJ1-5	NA	TGTGCCACCAGCAGAGCGGACGGCAGGGCACAGCCCCAGCATTTT	CATSRADGRAQPQHF
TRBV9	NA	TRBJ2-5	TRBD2	TGTGCCAGCAGCGTAGGCAGCGGGATGTCGGAGACCCAGTACTTC	CASSVGSGMSETQYF
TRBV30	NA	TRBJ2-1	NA	TGTGCCTGGAGTGCTCCTTACAATGAGCAGTTCTTC	CAWSAPYNEQFF
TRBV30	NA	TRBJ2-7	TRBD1	TGTGCCTGGAGTTCGGCGTACGGGACAGGGGTCTACGAGCAGTACTTC	CAWSSAYGTGVYEQYF
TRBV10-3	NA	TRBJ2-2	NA	TGTGCCGTCGAGCCTAGCGTGAACACCGGGGAGCTGTTTTTT	CAVEPSVNTGELFF
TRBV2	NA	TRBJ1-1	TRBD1	TGTGCCAGCAGGGCAACCGGGACAGGGAACACTGAAGCTTTCTTT	CASRATGTGNTEAFF
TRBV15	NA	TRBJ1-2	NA	TGTGCCACCAGCAGAGATTATGCAGGGTCTGGGACCTTC	CATSRDYAGSGTF
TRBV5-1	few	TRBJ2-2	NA	TGCGCCAGCAGCAGTTACGGGGAACCCACCGGGGAGCTGTTTTTT	CASSSYGEPTGELFF
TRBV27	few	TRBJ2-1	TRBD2	TGTGCCAGCACCTCCGGGACTAGCGGGAGCAATGAGCAGTTCTTC	CASTSGTSGSNEQFF